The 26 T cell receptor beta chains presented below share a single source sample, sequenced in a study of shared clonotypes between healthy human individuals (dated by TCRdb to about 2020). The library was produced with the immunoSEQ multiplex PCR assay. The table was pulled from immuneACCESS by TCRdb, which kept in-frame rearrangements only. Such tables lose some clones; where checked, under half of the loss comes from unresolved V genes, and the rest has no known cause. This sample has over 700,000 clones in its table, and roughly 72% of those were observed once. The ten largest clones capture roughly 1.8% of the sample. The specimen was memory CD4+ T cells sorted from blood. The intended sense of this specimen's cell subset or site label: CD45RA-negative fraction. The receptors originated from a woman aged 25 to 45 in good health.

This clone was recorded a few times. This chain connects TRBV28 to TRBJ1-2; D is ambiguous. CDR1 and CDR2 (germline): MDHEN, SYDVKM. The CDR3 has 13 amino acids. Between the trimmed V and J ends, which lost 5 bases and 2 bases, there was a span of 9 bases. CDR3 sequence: CASSGNPNYGYTF. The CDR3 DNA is TGTGCCAGCAGTGGTAACCCCAACTATGGCTACACCTTC.

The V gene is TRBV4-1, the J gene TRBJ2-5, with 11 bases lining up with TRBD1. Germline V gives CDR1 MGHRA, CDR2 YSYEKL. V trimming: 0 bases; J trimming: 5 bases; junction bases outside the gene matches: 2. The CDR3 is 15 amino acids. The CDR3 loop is CASSQEGTGGETQYF. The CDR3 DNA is TGCGCCAGCAGCCAAGAAGGGACAGGGGGTGAGACCCAGTACTTC.

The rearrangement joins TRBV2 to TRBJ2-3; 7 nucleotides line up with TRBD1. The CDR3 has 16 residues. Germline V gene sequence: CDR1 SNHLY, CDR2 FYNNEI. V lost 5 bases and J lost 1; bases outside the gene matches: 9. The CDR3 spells CASSSPTGSGTDTQYF. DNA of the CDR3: TGTGCCAGCAGTAGTCCGACAGGGTCGGGCACAGATACGCAGTATTTT.

The CDR3 region has the DNA TGCGCCAGCAGCTTGGATCCGGGACAGCAATACGAGCAGTACTTC. This sequence encodes CASSLDPGQQYEQYF. This chain links TRBV5-1 with TRBJ2-7; 7 bases align to TRBD1. The CDR3 contains 15 residues. Germline CDR1 is SGHRS and CDR2 is YFSETQ. The trim removed 0 bases at V and 4 bases at J, leaving 7 bases unmatched.

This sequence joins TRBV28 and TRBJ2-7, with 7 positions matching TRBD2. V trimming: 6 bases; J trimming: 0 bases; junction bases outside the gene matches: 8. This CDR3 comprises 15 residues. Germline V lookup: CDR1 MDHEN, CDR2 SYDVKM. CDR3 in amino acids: CASRPGGWFSYEQYF. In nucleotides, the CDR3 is TGTGCCAGCAGGCCGGGAGGATGGTTCTCCTACGAGCAGTACTTC.

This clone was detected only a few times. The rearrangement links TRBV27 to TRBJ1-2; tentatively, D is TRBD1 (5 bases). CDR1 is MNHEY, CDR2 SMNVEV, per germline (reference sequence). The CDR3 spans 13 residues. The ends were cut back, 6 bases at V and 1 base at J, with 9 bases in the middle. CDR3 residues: CASRQVDNYGYTF. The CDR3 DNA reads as TGTGCCAGCAGACAGGTGGATAACTATGGCTACACCTTC.

CDR3 in amino acids: CASSYYEAFF. The CDR3 coding sequence is TGTGCCAGCAGCTATTATGAAGCTTTCTTT. The chain carries TRBV7-9 and TRBJ1-1; D is undetermined. The CDR3 has 10 residues. From germline, CDR1 is SEHNR and CDR2 FQNEAQ (reference sequence). V was shortened by 4 bases and J by 7 bases, with 4 bases between the two germline ends.

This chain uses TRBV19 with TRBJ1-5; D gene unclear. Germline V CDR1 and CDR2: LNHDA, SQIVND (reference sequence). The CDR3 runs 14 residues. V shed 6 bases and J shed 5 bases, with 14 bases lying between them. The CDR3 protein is CASRAGSDYQPQHF. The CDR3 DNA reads TGTGCCAGTAGGGCTGGTTCGGACTATCAGCCCCAGCATTTT.

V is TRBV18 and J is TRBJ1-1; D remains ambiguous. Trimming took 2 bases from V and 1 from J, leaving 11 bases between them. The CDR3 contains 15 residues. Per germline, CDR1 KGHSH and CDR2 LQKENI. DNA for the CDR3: TGTGCCAGCTCACCATGGGTCAGGTCGAACACTGAAGCTTTCTTT. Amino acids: CASSPWVRSNTEAFF.

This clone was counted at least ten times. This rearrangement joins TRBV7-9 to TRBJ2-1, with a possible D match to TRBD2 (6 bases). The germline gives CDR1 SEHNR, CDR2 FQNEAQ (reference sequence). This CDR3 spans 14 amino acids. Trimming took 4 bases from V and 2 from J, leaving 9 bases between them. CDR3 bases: TGTGCCAGCAGCTCGGGACTGGCCTACAATGAGCAGTTCTTC. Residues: CASSSGLAYNEQFF.

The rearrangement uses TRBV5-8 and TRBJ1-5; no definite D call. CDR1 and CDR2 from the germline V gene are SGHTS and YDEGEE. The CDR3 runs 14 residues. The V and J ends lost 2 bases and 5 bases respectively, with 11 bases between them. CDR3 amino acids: CASSFTSAHQPQHF. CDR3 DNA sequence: TGTGCCAGCAGCTTTACATCGGCGCATCAGCCCCAGCATTTT.

CDR3 bases: TGTGCCAGCAGTGGGACTAGCGGGGCCTACAATGAGCAGTTCTTC. It is translated as CASSGTSGAYNEQFF. The chain has TRBV2 and TRBJ2-1; 12 nucleotides align to TRBD2. Germline trimming cut 4 bases from V and 2 bases from J; bases unmatched to any gene: 0. The germline gives CDR1 SNHLY, CDR2 FYNNEI. The CDR3 runs 15 residues.

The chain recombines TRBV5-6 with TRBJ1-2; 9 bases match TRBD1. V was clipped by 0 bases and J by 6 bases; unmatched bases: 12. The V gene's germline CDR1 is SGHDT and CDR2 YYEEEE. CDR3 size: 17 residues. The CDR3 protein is CASSLVVHRDRANGYTF. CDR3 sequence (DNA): TGTGCCAGCAGCTTGGTGGTACACAGGGACAGGGCTAATGGCTACACCTTC.

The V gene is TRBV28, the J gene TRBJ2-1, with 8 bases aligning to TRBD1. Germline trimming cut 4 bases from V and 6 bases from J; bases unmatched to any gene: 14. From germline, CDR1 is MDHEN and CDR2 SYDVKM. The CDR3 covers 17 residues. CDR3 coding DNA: TGTGCCAGCAGTTCAGCCTTACAGGGGGGTTGGGGCAATGAGCAGTTCTTC. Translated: CASSSALQGGWGNEQFF. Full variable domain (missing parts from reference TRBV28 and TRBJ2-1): DVKVTQSSRYLVKRTGEKVFLECVQDMDHENMFWYRQDPGLGLRLIYFSYDVKMKEKGDIPEGYSVSREKKERFSLILESASTNQTSMYLCASSSALQGGWGNEQFFGPGTRLTVL.

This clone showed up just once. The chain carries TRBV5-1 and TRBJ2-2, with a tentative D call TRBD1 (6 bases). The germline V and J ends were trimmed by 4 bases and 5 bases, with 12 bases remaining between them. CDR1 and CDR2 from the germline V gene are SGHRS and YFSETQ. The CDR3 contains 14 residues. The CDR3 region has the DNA TGCGCCAGCAGCCCACAGGGTTGGACCGGGGAGCTGTTTTTT. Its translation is CASSPQGWTGELFF.

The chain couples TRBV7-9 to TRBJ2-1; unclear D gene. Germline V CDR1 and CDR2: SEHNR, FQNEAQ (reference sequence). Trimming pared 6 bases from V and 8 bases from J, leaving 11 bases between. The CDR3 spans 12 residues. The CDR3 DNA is TGTGCCAGCAGAAGACCTGGGGATGAGCAGTTCTTC. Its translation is CASRRPGDEQFF.

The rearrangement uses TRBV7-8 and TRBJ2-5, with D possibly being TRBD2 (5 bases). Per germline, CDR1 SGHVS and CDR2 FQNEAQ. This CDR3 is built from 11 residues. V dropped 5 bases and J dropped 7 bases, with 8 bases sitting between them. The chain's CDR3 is CASSTAATQYF. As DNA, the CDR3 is TGTGCCAGCAGCACAGCGGCGACCCAGTACTTC.

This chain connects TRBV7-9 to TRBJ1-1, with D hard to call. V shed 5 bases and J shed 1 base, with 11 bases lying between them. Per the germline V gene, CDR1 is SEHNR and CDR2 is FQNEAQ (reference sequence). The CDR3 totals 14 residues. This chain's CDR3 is CASSPGSGNTEAFF. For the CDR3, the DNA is TGTGCCAGCAGCCCCGGGTCGGGGAACACTGAAGCTTTCTTT.

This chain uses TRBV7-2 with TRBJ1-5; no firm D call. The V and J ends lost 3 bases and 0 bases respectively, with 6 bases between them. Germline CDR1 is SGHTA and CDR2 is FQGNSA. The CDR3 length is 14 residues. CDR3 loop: CASSFPRSNQPQHF. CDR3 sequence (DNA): TGTGCCAGCAGCTTCCCGCGTAGCAATCAGCCCCAGCATTTT.

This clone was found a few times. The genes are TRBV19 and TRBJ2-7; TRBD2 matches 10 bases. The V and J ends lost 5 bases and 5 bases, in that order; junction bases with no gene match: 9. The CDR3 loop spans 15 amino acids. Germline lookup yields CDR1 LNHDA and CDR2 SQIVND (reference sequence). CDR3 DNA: TGTGCCAGTAGTCGACGAGCGGGAGGGATAGACGAGCAGTACTTC. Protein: CASSRRAGGIDEQYF.

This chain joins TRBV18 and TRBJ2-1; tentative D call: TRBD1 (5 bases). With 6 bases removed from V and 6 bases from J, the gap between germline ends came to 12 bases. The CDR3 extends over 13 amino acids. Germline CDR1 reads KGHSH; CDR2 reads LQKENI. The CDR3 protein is CASSLGAGNEQFF. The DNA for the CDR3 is TGTGCCAGCTCTCTAGGGGCCGGCAATGAGCAGTTCTTC.

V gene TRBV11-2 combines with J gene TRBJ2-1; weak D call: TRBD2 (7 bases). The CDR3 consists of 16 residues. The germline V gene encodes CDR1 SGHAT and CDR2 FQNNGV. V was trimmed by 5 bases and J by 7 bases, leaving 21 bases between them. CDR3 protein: CASSPRGAGTSNEQFF. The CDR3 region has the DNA TGTGCCAGCAGCCCTCGGGGGGCGGGTACATCGAATGAGCAGTTCTTC.

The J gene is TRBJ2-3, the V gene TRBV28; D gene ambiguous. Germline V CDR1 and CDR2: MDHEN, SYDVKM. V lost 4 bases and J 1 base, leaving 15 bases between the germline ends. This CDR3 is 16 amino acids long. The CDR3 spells CASSSFQWAGTDTQYF. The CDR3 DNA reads TGTGCCAGCAGTTCCTTCCAGTGGGCCGGCACAGATACGCAGTATTTT.

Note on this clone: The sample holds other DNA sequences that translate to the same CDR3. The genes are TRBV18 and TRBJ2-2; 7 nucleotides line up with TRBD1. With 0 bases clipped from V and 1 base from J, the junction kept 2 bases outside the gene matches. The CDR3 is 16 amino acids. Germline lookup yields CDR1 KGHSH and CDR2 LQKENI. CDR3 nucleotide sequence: TGTGCCAGCTCACCACCGTCAGGGGGGAACACCGGGGAGCTGTTTTTT. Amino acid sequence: CASSPPSGGNTGELFF. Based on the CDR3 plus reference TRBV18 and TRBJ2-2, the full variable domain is NAGVMQNPRHLVRRRGQEARLRCSPMKGHSHVYWYRQLPEEGLKFMVYLQKENIIDESGMPKERFSAEFPKEGPSILRIQQVVRGDSAAYFCASSPPSGGNTGELFFGEGSRLTVL.

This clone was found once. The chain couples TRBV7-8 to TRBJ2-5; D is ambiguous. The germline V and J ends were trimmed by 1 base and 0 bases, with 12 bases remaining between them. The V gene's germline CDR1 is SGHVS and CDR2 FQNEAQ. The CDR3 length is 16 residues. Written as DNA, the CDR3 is TGTGCCAGCAGCTTAGTATTGCCATTGTACCAAGAGACCCAGTACTTC. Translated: CASSLVLPLYQETQYF. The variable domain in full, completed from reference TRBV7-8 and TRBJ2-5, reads GAGVSQSPRYKVAKRGQDVALRCDPISGHVSLFWYQQALGQGPEFLTYFQNEAQLDKSGLPSDRFFAERPEGSVSTLKIQRTQQEDSAVYLCASSLVLPLYQETQYFGPGTRLLVL.

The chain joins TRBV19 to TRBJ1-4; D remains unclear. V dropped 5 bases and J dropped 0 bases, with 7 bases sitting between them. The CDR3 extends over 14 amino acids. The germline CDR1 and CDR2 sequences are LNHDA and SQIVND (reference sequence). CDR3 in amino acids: CASSHRATNEKLFF. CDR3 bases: TGTGCCAGTAGTCATAGAGCAACTAATGAAAAACTGTTTTTT.